Each of the 24 T cell receptor beta chains below was sequenced from the same sample in a study of blood T cells in healthy people across ages. With a J-beta primer mix and a sample-barcoded 5' primer, a second PCR ran roughly 6 to 11 cycles. Using its own MiXCR run on the 5' RACE reads, TCRdb lists one record per CDR3 protein. The data hold over 750,000 distinct CDR3 sequences, with approximately 25% observed a single time. These data also featured in a second study, about T cells of mothers and their children.

Sequencing was done on a sample of blood. The receptors stem from a boy younger than 18 in good health.

A few counts support this clonotype. The chain employs TRBV7-3 and TRBJ2-7; D is perhaps TRBD2 (6 bases). Per germline, CDR1 SGHTA and CDR2 FQGTGA. Trimming pared 1 base from V and 3 bases from J, leaving 22 bases between. CDR3 size: 18 residues. The DNA for the CDR3 is TGTGCCAGCAGCTTAAACTTGACCGGGAGAAGTCGGTACTACGAGCAGTACTTC. Encoded protein: CASSLNLTGRSRYYEQYF.

On this clonotype: One end of the junction fails to match germline, which may point to a read error. V and J are TRBV6-1 and TRBJ1-4; 11 nucleotides align to TRBD1. The V gene's germline CDR1 is MNHNS and CDR2 SASEGT. This CDR3 contains 17 residues. The CDR3 sequence: CASSGDIPGQGVEKQFF. CDR3 DNA sequence: TGTGCCAGCAGCGGAGATATACCGGGACAGGGGGTTGAAAAACAGTTTTTT.

Only a few counts were recorded for this clonotype. J is TRBJ2-5 and V is TRBV28, with D uncertain. V dropped 4 bases and J dropped 2 bases, with 14 bases sitting between them. CDR3 length: 15 residues. CDR1 and CDR2 from the germline V gene are MDHEN and SYDVKM. The CDR3 bases are TGTGCCAGCAGTTCCCCCGAGAACCTACAAGAGACCCAGTACTTC. The encoded protein is CASSSPENLQETQYF.

This chain joins TRBV13 and TRBJ2-5, with TRBD2 identical over 12 bases. V lost 4 bases to trimming and J lost 1 base; unmatched junction nucleotides: 7. This CDR3 is 17 amino acids long. Germline CDR1 is PRHDT and CDR2 is FYEKMQ (reference sequence). CDR3 sequence: CASSSWTSGDFQETQYF. The CDR3 DNA is TGTGCCAGCAGCTCCTGGACTAGCGGGGACTTCCAAGAGACCCAGTACTTC.

The chain couples TRBV15 to TRBJ1-4, with TRBD1 as a possible D gene (5 bases). Trimming removed 0 bases at V and 3 bases at J, with 14 bases between. The CDR3 loop spans 17 amino acids. Germline loops: CDR1 LNHNV, CDR2 YYDKDF (reference sequence). The CDR3 sequence: CATSRDRQGTANEKLFF. In DNA, the CDR3 is TGTGCCACCAGCAGAGATCGGCAGGGTACAGCTAATGAAAAACTGTTTTTT.

This clonotype was detected only a few times. The gene calls are TRBV7-3 and TRBJ2-5; D remains unclear. The J call may not be correct, given that the DNA end is closer to TRBJ2-1. This CDR3 is 13 amino acids long. The germline CDR1 and CDR2 sequences are SGHTA and FQGTGA. For the CDR3, the DNA is TGTGCCAGCAGCCCCAGAGGCGGTTATGAGCAGTTCTTC. As protein: CASSPRGGYEQFF.

The V call is TRBV7-2, the J call TRBJ2-7; 9 bases align to TRBD2. V dropped 4 bases and J dropped 2; count of bases not matched to a gene: 15. This CDR3 has 18 amino acids. Germline lookup yields CDR1 SGHTA and CDR2 FQGNSA. The CDR3 reads CASSSSNPFAGGPYEQYF. CDR3 DNA sequence: TGTGCCAGCAGCTCTTCCAATCCCTTTGCGGGAGGGCCCTACGAGCAGTACTTC.

The chain recombines TRBV9 with TRBJ1-2; D unresolved. Trimming took off 0 bases at V and 3 bases at J, with 6 bases between the two ends. Germline CDR1 reads SGDLS; CDR2 reads YYNGEE. This CDR3 is built from 13 residues. CDR3 DNA: TGTGCCAGCAGCGTAGTGGCGGACTATGGCTACACCTTC. The encoded protein is CASSVVADYGYTF.

This clonotype was seen a few times. The chain carries TRBV5-1 and TRBJ2-3, with 8 bases fitting TRBD1. J gave up 4 bases and V 1 base, and 5 bases lay outside the gene matches. The germline V gene has CDR1 SGHRS and CDR2 YFSETQ. This CDR3 is 15 amino acids long. The CDR3 protein is CASSLTGGDADTQYF. CDR3 sequence (DNA): TGCGCCAGCAGCTTGACAGGGGGTGATGCAGATACGCAGTATTTT.

This chain links TRBV29-1 with TRBJ1-4, with D unresolved. Trimming stripped 0 bases from V and 5 bases from J, with 10 bases between. Germline V lookup: CDR1 SQVTM, CDR2 ANQGSEA. This CDR3 comprises 14 residues. CDR3 DNA: TGCAGCGTTGAAGAGGGAGGGAAGAATGAAAAACTGTTTTTT. The encoded protein is CSVEEGGKNEKLFF.

This clonotype came up many times. The chain joins TRBV5-1 to TRBJ1-4; D unresolved. CDR3 size: 14 residues. Trimming shortened V by 4 bases and J by 1 base, and 8 bases separated the two germline ends. Germline V gene lookup returns CDR1 SGHRS and CDR2 YFSETQ. The CDR3 is CASSAQGTNEKLFF. The CDR3 region has the DNA TGCGCCAGCAGCGCACAAGGAACTAATGAAAAACTGTTTTTT.

Points on this clonotype: One junction end does not reproduce the germline sequence, and a read error may be involved. The chain combines TRBV20-1 with TRBJ1-4; unclear D gene. This CDR3 has 12 residues. Germline V gene data show CDR1 as DFQATT and CDR2 as SNEGSKA (reference sequence). The CDR3 loop reads CGASWREEKLFF. DNA for the CDR3: TGCGGTGCTAGCTGGAGGGAGGAAAAACTGTTTTTT.

In this sample, this clonotype turned up a few times. V usage is TRBV29-1 and J usage is TRBJ2-1; the D is unclear. The CDR3 is 13 amino acids. CDR1 and CDR2 from the germline V gene are SQVTM and ANQGSEA. The germline V and J ends were trimmed by 4 bases and 3 bases, with 10 bases remaining between them. The CDR3 coding sequence is TGCAGCGTTGTCCAGGACCTCTACAATGAGCAGTTCTTC. It is translated as CSVVQDLYNEQFF.

This clonotype came up a few times. This chain links TRBV21-1 with TRBJ2-7; TRBD2, the table's D call, lacks a check against the DNA. TRBV21-1 is tagged as a pseudogene. This CDR3 has 16 residues. The CDR3 region has the DNA TGTGCCAGCAGCCCCCGGCCCACTAGCGGCCTTTTTGAGCAGTACTTC. This encodes CASSPRPTSGLFEQYF.

This clonotype has more than one count but fewer than ten. The J gene is TRBJ2-5, the V gene TRBV29-1; D gene uncertain. Germline lookup yields CDR1 SQVTM and CDR2 ANQGSEA. Trimming pared 4 bases from V and 5 bases from J, leaving 11 bases between. This CDR3 contains 12 residues. The DNA of the CDR3 is TGCAGCGTTGTTTTGATTTCGGAGACCCAGTACTTC. It specifies CSVVLISETQYF.

This clonotype showed up just a few times. This chain links TRBV28 with TRBJ2-5; D possibly corresponds to TRBD2 (6 bases). Trimming cost V 2 bases and J 6 bases, with 16 bases left between them. The CDR3 runs to 15 residues. Per germline, CDR1 MDHEN and CDR2 SYDVKM. CDR3 sequence reads: CASSLGGQRVKTQYF. Written as DNA, the CDR3 is TGTGCCAGCAGTTTAGGAGGGCAGCGGGTCAAGACCCAGTACTTC.

The rearrangement uses TRBV5-5 and TRBJ1-2; D gene ambiguous. Germline loops: CDR1 SGHKS, CDR2 YYEKEE (reference sequence). V was cut by 0 bases and J by 6 bases, with 18 bases left in between. The CDR3 is 16 amino acids. In nucleotides, the CDR3 is TGTGCCAGCAGCTTGGCCGGATCTGGAGGTGCTCATGGCTACACCTTC. Its translation: CASSLAGSGGAHGYTF.

This clonotype has more than one count but fewer than ten. The CDR3 DNA sequence: TGTGCCAGCAGCTCCTCGTCAGCGGGGGGGCAAGAGACCCAGTACTTC. The encoded protein is CASSSSSAGGQETQYF. V gene TRBV7-2 combines with J gene TRBJ2-5; 10 bases match TRBD2. CDR3 length: 16 residues. CDR1 is SGHTA, CDR2 FQGNSA, per germline. The V and J ends lost 4 bases and 2 bases, in that order; junction bases with no gene match: 7.

This clonotype has just a few counts. The chain recombines TRBV6-6 with TRBJ2-7; perhaps TRBD2 as D (6 bases). CDR3 size: 13 residues. Trimming cost V 7 bases and J 2 bases, with 12 bases left between them. Germline CDR1 is MNHNY and CDR2 is SVGAGI (reference sequence). CDR3 residues: CASNWDFTYEQYF. The CDR3 DNA reads as TGTGCCAGCAATTGGGACTTCACCTACGAGCAGTACTTC.

This rearrangement joins TRBV6-2 or TRBV6-3 to TRBJ1-1, with D possibly TRBD1 on 6 matching bases. The V end lost 1 base, the J end lost 1 base, and 10 bases lay between the germline ends. The CDR3 length is 15 residues. CDR1 is MNHEY, CDR2 SVGEGT, per germline. This CDR3 is CASSYWGLSNTEAFF. As DNA, the CDR3 is TGTGCCAGCAGTTACTGGGGGCTGTCGAACACTGAAGCTTTCTTT.

This clonotype was picked up a small number of times. J is TRBJ1-2 and V is TRBV6-5; a weak D match, TRBD1 (5 bases). The CDR3 has 16 amino acids. V shed 6 bases and J shed 1 base, with 18 bases lying between them. CDR1 is MNHEY, CDR2 SVGAGI, per germline. The CDR3 loop reads CASRGTERGYNYGYTF. The CDR3 nucleotides read TGTGCCAGCAGAGGGACGGAAAGGGGCTATAACTATGGCTACACCTTC.

The chain uses TRBV5-1 and TRBJ2-3; D is unclear. The CDR3 spans 16 residues. Germline CDR1 reads SGHRS; CDR2 reads YFSETQ. Trimming took off 1 base at V and 0 bases at J, with 12 bases between the two ends. The CDR3 bases are TGCGCCAGCAGCTTGTTGGGTCCATCTAGCACAGATACGCAGTATTTT. Its protein product is CASSLLGPSSTDTQYF.

The chain is built from TRBV4-2 and TRBJ2-5, with D possibly TRBD1 on 6 matching bases. The J call may be wrong; the DNA end is better matched by TRBJ2-7. The CDR3 has 16 amino acids. Per germline, CDR1 LGHNA and CDR2 YNFKEQ. The CDR3 sequence is CASSQVPGADSYEQYF. DNA of the CDR3: TGTGCCAGCAGCCAAGTACCAGGGGCGGACTCCTACGAGCAGTACTTC.

This clonotype was detected once. The V call is TRBV10-3, the J call TRBJ2-7; D is ambiguous. This CDR3 region has 11 residues. V was pared by 8 bases and J by 2 bases, with 7 bases between. Germline CDR1 ENHRY, CDR2 SYGVKD. The DNA for the CDR3 is TGTGCCATCGCGGACGCCTACGAGCAGTACTTC. Translated: CAIADAYEQYF.